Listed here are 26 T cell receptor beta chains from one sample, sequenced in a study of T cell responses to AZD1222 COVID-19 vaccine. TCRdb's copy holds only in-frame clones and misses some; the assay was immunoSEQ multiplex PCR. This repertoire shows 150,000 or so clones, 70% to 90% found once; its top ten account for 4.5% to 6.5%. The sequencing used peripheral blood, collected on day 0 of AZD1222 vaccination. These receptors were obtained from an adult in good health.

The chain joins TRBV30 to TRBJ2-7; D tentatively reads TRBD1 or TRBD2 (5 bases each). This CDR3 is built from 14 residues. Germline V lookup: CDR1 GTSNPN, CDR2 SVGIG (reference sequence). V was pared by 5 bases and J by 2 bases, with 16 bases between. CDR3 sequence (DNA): TGTGCCTGGGGGGGTTTTGGGCCGGCCTACGAGCAGTACTTC. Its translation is CAWGGFGPAYEQYF.

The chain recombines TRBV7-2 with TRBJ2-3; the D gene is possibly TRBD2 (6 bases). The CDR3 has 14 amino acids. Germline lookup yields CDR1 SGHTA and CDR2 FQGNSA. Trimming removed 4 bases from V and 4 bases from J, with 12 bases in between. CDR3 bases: TGTGCCAGCAGCTCCCGGAGGGTGGCAGATACGCAGTATTTT. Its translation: CASSSRRVADTQYF.

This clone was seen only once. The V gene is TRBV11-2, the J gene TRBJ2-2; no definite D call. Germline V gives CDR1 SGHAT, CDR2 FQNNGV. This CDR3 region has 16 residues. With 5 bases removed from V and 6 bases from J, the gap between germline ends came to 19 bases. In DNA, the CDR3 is TGTGCCAGCAGCCCCCGACGGGCGGTGTCGGCCGGGGAGCTGTTTTTT. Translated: CASSPRRAVSAGELFF.

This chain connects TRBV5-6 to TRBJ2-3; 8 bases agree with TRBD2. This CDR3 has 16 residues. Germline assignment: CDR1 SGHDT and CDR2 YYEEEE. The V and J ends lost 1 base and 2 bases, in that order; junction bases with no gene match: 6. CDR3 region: CASSLRIAGSTDTQYF. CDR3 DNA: TGTGCCAGCAGCTTGAGAATAGCGGGGTCCACAGATACGCAGTATTTT.

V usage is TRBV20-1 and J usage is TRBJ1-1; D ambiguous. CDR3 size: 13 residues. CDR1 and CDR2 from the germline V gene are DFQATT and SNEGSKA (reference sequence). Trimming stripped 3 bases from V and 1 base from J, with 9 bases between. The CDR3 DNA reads TGCAGTGCTAGTGGACTAAGGAACACTGAAGCTTTCTTT. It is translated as CSASGLRNTEAFF.

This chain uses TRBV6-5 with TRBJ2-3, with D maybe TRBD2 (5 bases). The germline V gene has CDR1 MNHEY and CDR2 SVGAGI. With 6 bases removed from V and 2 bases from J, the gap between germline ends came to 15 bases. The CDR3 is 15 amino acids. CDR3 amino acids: CASSWTLSPTDTQYF. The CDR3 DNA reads TGTGCCAGCAGCTGGACTCTATCTCCCACAGATACGCAGTATTTT.

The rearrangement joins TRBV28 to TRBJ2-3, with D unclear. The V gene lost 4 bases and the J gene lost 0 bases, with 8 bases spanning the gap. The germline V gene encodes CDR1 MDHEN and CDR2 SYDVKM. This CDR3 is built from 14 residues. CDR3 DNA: TGTGCCAGCAGTTCTTACGGGAGCACAGATACGCAGTATTTT. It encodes CASSSYGSTDTQYF.

CDR3 sequence reads: CASSSRLTGHEQYF. CDR3 nucleotide sequence: TGTGCCAGCAGTTCCCGTTTGACAGGTCACGAGCAGTACTTC. This chain joins TRBV28 and TRBJ2-7; TRBD1 is a possible D gene (6 bases). The CDR3 runs to 14 residues. The V gene's germline CDR1 is MDHEN and CDR2 SYDVKM. V lost 4 bases, J lost 5 bases, and 15 bases lay in between.

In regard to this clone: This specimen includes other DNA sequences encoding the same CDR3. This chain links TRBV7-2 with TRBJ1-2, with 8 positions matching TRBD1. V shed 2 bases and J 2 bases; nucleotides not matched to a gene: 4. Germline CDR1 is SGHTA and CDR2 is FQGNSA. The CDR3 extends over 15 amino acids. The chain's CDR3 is CASSLRQGANYGYTF. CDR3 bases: TGTGCCAGCAGCTTAAGGCAGGGGGCAAACTATGGCTACACCTTC. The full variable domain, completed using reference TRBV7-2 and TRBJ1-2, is GAGVSQSPSNKVTEKGKDVELRCDPISGHTALYWYRQSLGQGLEFLIYFQGNSAPDKSGLPSDRFSAERTGGSVSTLTIQRTQQEDSAVYLCASSLRQGANYGYTFGSGTRLTVV.

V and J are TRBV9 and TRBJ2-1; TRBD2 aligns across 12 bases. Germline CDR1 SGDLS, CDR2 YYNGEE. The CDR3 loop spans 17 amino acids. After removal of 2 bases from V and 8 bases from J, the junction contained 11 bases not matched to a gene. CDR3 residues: CASSVTPGTSGSHEQFF. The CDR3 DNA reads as TGTGCCAGCAGCGTTACACCCGGGACTAGCGGGTCCCATGAGCAGTTCTTC.

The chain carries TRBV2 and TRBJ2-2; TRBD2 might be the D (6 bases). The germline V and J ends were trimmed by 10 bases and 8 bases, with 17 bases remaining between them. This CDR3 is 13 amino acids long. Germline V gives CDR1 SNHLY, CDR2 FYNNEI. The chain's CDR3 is CATQMEGAGELFF. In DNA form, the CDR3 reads TGTGCCACCCAGATGGAGGGAGCAGGGGAGCTGTTTTTT.

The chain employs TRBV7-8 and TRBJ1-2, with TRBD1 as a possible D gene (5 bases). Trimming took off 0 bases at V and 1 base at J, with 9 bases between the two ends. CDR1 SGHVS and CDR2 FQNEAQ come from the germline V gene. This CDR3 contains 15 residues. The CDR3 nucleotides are TGTGCCAGCAGCTTAGCGCGGCAGGGTAACTATGGCTACACCTTC. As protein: CASSLARQGNYGYTF.

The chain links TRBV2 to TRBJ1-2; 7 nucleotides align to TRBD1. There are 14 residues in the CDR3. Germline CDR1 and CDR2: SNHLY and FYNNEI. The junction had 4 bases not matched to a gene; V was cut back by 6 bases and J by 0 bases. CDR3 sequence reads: CASRRTGANYGYTF. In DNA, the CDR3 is TGTGCCAGCAGGAGAACAGGGGCTAACTATGGCTACACCTTC.

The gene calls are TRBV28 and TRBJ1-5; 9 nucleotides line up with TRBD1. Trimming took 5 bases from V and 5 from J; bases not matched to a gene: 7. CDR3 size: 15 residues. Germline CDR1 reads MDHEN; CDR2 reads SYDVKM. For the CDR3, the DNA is TGTGCCAGCAGTCCCCGGGGGACAGGGTATCAGCCCCAGCATTTT. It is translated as CASSPRGTGYQPQHF.

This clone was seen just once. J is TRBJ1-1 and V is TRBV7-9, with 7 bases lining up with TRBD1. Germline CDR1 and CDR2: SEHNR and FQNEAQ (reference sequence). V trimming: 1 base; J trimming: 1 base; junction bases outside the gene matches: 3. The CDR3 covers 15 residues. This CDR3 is CASSLGDSPNTEAFF. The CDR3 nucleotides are TGTGCCAGCAGCTTAGGGGACAGCCCGAACACTGAAGCTTTCTTT.

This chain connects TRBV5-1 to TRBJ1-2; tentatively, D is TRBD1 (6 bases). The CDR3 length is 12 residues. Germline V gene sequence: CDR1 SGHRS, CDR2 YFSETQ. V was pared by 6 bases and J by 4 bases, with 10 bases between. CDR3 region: CASTATGYGYTF. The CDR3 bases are TGCGCCAGCACAGCGACAGGCTATGGCTACACCTTC.

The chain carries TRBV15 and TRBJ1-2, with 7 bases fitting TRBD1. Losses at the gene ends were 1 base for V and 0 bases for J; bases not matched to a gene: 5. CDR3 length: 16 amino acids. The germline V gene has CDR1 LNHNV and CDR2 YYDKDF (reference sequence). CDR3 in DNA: TGTGCCACCAGCAGAGCCGGGACAGCAGCTAACTATGGCTACACCTTC. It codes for CATSRAGTAANYGYTF.

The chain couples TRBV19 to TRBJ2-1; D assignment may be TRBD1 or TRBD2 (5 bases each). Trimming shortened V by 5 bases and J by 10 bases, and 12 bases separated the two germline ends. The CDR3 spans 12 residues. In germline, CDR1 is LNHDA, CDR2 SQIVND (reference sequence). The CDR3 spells CASSDRDAEQFF. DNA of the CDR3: TGTGCCAGTAGTGACCGGGACGCCGAGCAGTTCTTC.

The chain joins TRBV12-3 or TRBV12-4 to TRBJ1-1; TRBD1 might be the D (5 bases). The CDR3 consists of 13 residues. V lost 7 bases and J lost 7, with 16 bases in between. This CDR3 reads CASTRATAGEAFF. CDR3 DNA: TGTGCCAGCACCAGAGCGACAGCGGGTGAAGCTTTCTTT.

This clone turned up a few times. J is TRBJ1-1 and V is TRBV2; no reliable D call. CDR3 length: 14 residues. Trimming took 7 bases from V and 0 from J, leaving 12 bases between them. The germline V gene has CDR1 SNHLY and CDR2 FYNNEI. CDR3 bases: TGTGCCAGCACCGCTCGGGCGGTGAACACTGAAGCTTTCTTT. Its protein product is CASTARAVNTEAFF.

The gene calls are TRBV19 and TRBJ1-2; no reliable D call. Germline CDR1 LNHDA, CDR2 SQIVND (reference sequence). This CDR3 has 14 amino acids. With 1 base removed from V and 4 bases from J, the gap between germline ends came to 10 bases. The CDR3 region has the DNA TGTGCCAGTAGTATAGGGCGGGTCTTCTATGGCTACACCTTC. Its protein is CASSIGRVFYGYTF.

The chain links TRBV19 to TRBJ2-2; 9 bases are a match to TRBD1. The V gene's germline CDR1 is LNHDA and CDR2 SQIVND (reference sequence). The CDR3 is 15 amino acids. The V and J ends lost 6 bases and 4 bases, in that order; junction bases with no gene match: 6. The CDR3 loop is CASRDRGPGTGELFF. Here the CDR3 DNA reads TGTGCCAGTAGGGACAGGGGCCCAGGCACCGGGGAGCTGTTTTTT.

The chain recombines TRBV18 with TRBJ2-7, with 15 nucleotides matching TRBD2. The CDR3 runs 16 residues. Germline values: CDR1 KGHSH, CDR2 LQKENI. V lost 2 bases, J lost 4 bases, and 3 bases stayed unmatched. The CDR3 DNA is TGTGCCAGCTCACCAGGACTAGCGGGAGGGTTGTACGAGCAGTACTTC. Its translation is CASSPGLAGGLYEQYF.

The chain's CDR3 is CASSKLRVSTDTQYF. In nucleotides, the CDR3 is TGTGCCAGCAGTAAGCTCAGGGTTAGCACAGATACGCAGTATTTT. The chain couples TRBV6-5 to TRBJ2-3; D might be TRBD1 (5 bases). The CDR3 sequence is 15 residues long. V was trimmed by 5 bases and J by 0 bases, leaving 12 bases between them. Germline V gene lookup returns CDR1 MNHEY and CDR2 SVGAGI.

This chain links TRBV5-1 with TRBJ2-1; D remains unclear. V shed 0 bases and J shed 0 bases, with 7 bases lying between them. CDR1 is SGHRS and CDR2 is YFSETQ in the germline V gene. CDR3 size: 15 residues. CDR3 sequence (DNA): TGCGCCAGCAGCTTGGAAGGTCTCTCCTACAATGAGCAGTTCTTC. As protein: CASSLEGLSYNEQFF.

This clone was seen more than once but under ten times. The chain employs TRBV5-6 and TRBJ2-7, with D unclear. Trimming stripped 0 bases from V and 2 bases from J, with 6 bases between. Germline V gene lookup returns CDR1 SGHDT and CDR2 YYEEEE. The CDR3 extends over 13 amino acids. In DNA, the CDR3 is TGTGCCAGCAGCTTGGCGGTTACCTACGAGCAGTACTTC. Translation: CASSLAVTYEQYF.